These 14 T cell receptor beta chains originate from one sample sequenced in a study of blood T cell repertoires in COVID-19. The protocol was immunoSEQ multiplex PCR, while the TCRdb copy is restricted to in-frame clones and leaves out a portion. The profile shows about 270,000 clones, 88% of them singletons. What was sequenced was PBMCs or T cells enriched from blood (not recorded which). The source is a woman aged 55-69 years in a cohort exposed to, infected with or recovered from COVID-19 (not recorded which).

In DNA form, the CDR3 reads TGTGCCAGCAGCAAAGAGGAGATCTTGAACACCGGGGAGCTGTTTTTT. Its protein is CASSKEEILNTGELFF. The chain links TRBV21-1 to TRBJ2-2; the DNA was not compared with TRBD2, the D call given in the table. TRBV21-1 is a recognized pseudogene. The CDR3 is made up of 16 amino acids.

CDR3 residues: CASSPRIGREGRGELFF. CDR3 DNA sequence: TGTGCCAGCAGTCCCCGGATTGGGCGGGAAGGGCGCGGGGAGCTGTTTTTT. The V and J genes are TRBV28 and TRBJ2-2, with D possibly matching TRBD2 (6 bases). The CDR3 spans 17 residues. V lost 5 bases and J lost 7, with 23 bases in between. Germline assignment: CDR1 MDHEN and CDR2 SYDVKM. Combining the CDR3 with reference TRBV28 and TRBJ2-2 gives the whole variable domain DVKVTQSSRYLVKRTGEKVFLECVQDMDHENMFWYRQDPGLGLRLIYFSYDVKMKEKGDIPEGYSVSREKKERFSLILESASTNQTSMYLCASSPRIGREGRGELFFGEGSRLTVL.

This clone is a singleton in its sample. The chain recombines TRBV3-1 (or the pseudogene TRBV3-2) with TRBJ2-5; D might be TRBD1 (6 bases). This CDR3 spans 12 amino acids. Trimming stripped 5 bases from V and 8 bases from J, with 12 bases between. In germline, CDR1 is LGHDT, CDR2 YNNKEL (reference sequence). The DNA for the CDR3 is TGTGCCAGCAGCTATCGACAGGAAACCCAGTACTTC. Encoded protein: CASSYRQETQYF.

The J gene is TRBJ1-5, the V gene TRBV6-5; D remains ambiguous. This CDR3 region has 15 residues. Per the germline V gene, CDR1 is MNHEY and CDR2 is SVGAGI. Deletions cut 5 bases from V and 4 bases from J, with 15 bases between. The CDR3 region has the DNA TGTGCCAGCAGTCGAGGGTCGGGTTTTAATCAGCCCCAGCATTTT. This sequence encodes CASSRGSGFNQPQHF.

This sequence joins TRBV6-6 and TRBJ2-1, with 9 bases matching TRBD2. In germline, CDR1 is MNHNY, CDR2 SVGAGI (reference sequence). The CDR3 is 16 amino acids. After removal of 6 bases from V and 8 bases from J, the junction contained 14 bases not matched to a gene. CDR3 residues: CASRPNPGLARDEQFF. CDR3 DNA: TGTGCCAGCAGGCCCAACCCGGGACTAGCCAGGGATGAGCAGTTCTTC.

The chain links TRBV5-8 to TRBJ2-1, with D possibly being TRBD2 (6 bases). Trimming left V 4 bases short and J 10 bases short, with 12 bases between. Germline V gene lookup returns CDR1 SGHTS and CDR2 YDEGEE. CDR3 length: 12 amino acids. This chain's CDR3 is CASSHRGFEQFF. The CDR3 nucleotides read TGTGCCAGCAGCCACCGGGGGTTCGAGCAGTTCTTC.

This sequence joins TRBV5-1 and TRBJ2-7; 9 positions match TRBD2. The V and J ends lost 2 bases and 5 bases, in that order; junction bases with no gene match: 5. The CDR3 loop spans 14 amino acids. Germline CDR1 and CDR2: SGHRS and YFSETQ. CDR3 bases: TGCGCCAGCAGCTTTTCAGCGGGAGGTGACGAGCAGTACTTC. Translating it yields CASSFSAGGDEQYF.

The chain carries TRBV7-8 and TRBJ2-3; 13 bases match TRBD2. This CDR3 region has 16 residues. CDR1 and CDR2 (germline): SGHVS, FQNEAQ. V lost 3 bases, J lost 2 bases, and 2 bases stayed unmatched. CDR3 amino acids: CASSFTSGRATDTQYF. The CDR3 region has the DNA TGTGCCAGCAGCTTTACTAGCGGGAGGGCCACAGATACGCAGTATTTT.

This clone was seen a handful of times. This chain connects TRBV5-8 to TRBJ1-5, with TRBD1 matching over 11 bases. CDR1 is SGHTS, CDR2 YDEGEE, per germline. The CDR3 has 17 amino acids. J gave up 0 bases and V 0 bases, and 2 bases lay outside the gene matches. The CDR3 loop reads CASSLGTGGFSNQPQHF. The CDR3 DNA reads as TGTGCCAGCAGCTTGGGGACAGGGGGCTTTAGCAATCAGCCCCAGCATTTT.

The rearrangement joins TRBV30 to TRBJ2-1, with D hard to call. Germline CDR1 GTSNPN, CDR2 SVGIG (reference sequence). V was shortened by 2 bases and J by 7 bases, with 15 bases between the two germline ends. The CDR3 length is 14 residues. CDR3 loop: CAWSPYPARNEQFF. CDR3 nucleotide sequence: TGTGCCTGGAGTCCCTACCCTGCTAGGAATGAGCAGTTCTTC.

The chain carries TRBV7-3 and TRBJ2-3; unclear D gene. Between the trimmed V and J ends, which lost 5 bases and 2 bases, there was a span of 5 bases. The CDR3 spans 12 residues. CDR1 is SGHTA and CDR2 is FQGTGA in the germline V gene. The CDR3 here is CASSPYTDTQYF. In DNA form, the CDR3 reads TGTGCCAGCAGCCCGTACACAGATACGCAGTATTTT.

CDR3 in DNA: TGCGCCAGCAGCTCATTTCAGGGGTATCTCTATGGCTACACCTTC. Translating gives CASSSFQGYLYGYTF. V and J are TRBV4-3 and TRBJ1-2, with D possibly matching TRBD1 (6 bases). The CDR3 is 15 residues long. CDR1 LGHNA and CDR2 YSLEER come from the germline V gene. Deletions cut 5 bases from V and 4 bases from J, with 17 bases between.

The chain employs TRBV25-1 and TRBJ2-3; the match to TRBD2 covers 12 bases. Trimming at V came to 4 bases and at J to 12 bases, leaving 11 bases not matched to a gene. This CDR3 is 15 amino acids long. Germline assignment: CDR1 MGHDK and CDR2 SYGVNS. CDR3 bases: TGTGCCAGCAGTGGATCCACTAGCGGGAGGAAGGCACAGTATTTT. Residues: CASSGSTSGRKAQYF.

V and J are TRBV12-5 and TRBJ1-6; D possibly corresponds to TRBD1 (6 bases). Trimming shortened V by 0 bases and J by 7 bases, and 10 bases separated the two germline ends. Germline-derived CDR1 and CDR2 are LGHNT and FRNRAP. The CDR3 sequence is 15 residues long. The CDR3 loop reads CASGLVNRENSPLHF. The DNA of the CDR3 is TGTGCTAGTGGTTTGGTAAACAGGGAGAATTCACCCCTCCACTTT.